The 10 T cell receptor beta chains reported below all come from one sample, sequenced in a study of T cells expressing NK-cell markers. TCRdb derives one entry per CDR3 protein from the 5' RACE reads, leaving out DNA. Listed are fewer than 400,000 distinct CDR3 sequences; roughly 5.4% falls within the top ten. Sequencing was performed on blood T cells: a sorted CD56 or NKG2C T cell subset, CD4+ or CD8+ T cells, or bulk PBMC T cells (not recorded which). These receptors all stem from a man aged 18 to 69 in good health.

V is TRBV6-1 and J is TRBJ2-7. Germline CDR1 and CDR2: MNHNS and SASEGT. This CDR3 region has 11 residues. CDR3 loop: CASRRNYEQYF.

This sequence joins TRBV5-1 and TRBJ1-1; TCRdb's D gene call, TRBD1, goes unchecked for lack of DNA. CDR3 length: 15 residues. CDR1 is SGHRS and CDR2 is YFSETQ in the germline V gene. The CDR3 protein is CASSLAQQGHTEAFF.

V is TRBV6-5 and J is TRBJ1-1. The CDR3 sequence is 15 residues long. Germline V lookup: CDR1 MNHEY, CDR2 SVGAGI. The CDR3 loop reads CASSYSQAMNTEAFF.

The chain links TRBV4-2 to TRBJ2-5; TCRdb outputs TRBD2, but without DNA this stays unchecked. CDR1 is LGHNA and CDR2 is YNFKEQ in the germline V gene. The CDR3 length is 15 residues. CDR3 amino acids: CASSVGSQDKETQYF.

The chain has TRBV7-2 and TRBJ1-2. This CDR3 has 17 residues. Germline V gene sequence: CDR1 SGHTA, CDR2 FQGNSA. Here the CDR3 reads CASSPEFGVLANYGYTF.

V is TRBV20-1 and J is TRBJ2-3; without DNA, the TCRdb call of TRBD2 cannot be checked. The CDR3 contains 14 residues. CDR1 and CDR2 from the germline V gene are DFQATT and SNEGSKA (reference sequence). The CDR3: CSARDRLVHSSVAF.

The chain uses TRBV20-1 and TRBJ2-6; with no DNA, the TCRdb D assignment of TRBD2 cannot be verified. Germline V CDR1 and CDR2: DFQATT, SNEGSKA (reference sequence). The CDR3 contains 15 residues. This CDR3 reads CSARVGRAQPNVLTF.

This sequence joins TRBV18 and TRBJ2-5; the D call from TCRdb, TRBD1, cannot be confirmed without DNA. The germline V gene has CDR1 KGHSH and CDR2 LQKENI. The length of the CDR3 is 16 residues. The CDR3 region is CASSPRRDRPQETQYF.

V is TRBV20-1 and J is TRBJ2-2; TCRdb names TRBD2, which stays unverified in the absence of DNA. Germline V gene data show CDR1 as DFQATT and CDR2 as SNEGSKA (reference sequence). CDR3 length equals 13 residues. The CDR3 reads CSTGPANTGELFF.

V gene TRBV6-5 combines with J gene TRBJ2-5; the TRBD2 assignment by TCRdb is unverifiable without DNA. CDR3 length: 14 amino acids. Germline V gives CDR1 MNHEY, CDR2 SVGAGI. The CDR3 sequence: CASSYSRTTETQYF.